This TCR beta chain is from a study of T-cell memory formation after mild COVID-19. Across the whole study: Clustering of TCRs was largely donor specific. Broader study findings: Nothing confirmed that second-wave clones peaking on day 37 were specific for SARS-CoV-2. Shrinking CD4+ clones were chiefly CM and EM; CD8+ ones were chiefly EMRA.

A few counts support this clonotype. What it binds is unknown. TCRdb recomputed calls from the 5' RACE reads with MiXCR, one row per CDR3 protein. The sample shows about 310,000 distinct CDR3 sequences, 15% of them seen only once. CDR1 SQVTM and CDR2 ANQGSEA come from the germline V gene. The length of the CDR3 is 17 residues. The J segment lost 0 bases and the V segment lost 6 bases, leaving 12 bases of the junction unmatched. The chain couples TRBV29-1 to TRBJ2-2; TRBD1 matches at 8 bases. This TCR was sampled from a man younger than 35 who had mild COVID-19 (a few samples of this study predate the infection). Cell type and time point are not known. The specimen was PBMCs or a T cell subset sorted from them (not recorded which). The DNA for the CDR3 is TGCAGCGTGATGACAGGGGTTGATTGCTCGAACACCGGGGAGCTGTTTTTT. It codes for CSVMTGVDCSNTGELFF.